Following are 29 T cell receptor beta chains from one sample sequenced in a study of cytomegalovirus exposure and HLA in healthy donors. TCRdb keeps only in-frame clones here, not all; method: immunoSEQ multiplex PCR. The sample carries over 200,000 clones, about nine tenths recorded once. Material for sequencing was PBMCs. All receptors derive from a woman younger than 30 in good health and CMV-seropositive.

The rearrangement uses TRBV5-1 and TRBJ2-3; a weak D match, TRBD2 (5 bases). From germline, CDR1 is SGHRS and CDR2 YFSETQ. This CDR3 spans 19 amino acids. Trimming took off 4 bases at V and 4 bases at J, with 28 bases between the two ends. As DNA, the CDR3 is TGCGCCAGCAGCCCTCTCCTCCCCCCGGTCGGGTCCGGGGCAGATACGCAGTATTTT. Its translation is CASSPLLPPVGSGADTQYF.

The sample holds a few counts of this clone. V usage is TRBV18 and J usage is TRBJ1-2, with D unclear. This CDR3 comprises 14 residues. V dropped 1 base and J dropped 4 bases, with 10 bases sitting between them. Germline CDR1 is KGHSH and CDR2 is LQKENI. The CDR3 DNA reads TGTGCCAGCTCACCACGTGACCCAGGCTATGGCTACACCTTC. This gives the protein CASSPRDPGYGYTF.

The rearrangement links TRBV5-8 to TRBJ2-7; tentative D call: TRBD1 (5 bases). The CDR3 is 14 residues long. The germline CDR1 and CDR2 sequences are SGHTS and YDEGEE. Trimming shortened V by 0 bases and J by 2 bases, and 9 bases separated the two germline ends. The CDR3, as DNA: TGTGCCAGCAGCTTGGGGGGCAGACCCTACGAGCAGTACTTC. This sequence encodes CASSLGGRPYEQYF.

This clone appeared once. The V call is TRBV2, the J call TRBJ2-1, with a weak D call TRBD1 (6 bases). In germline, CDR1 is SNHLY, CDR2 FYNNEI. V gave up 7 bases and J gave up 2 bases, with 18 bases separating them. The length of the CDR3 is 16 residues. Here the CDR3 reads CASTRSEGGTYNEQFF. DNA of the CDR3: TGTGCCAGCACTAGGAGCGAAGGGGGAACCTACAATGAGCAGTTCTTC.

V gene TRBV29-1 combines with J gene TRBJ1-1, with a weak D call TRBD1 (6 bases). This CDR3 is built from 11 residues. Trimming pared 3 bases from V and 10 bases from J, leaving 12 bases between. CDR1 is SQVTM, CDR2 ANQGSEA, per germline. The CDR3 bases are TGCAGCGTTGACAGGGCCAGGGGAGCTTTCTTT. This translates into CSVDRARGAFF. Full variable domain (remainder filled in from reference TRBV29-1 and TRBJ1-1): SAVISQKPSRDICQRGTSLTIQCQVDSQVTMMFWYRQQPGQSLTLIATANQGSEATYESGFVIDKFPISRPNLTFSTLTVSNMSPEDSSIYLCSVDRARGAFFGQGTRLTVV.

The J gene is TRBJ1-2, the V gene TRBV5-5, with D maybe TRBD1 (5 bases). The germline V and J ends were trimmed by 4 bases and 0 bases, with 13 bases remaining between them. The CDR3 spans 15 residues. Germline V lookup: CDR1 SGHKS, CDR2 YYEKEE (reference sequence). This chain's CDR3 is CASSIYRITNYGYTF. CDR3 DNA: TGTGCCAGCAGCATTTACAGGATTACTAACTATGGCTACACCTTC.

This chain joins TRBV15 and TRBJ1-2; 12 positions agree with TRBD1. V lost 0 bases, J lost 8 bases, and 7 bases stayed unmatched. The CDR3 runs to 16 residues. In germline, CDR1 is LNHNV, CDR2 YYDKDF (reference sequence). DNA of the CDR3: TGTGCCACCAGCAGAGATCGGGGACAGGGGGCGGGCGGCTACACCTTC. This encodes CATSRDRGQGAGGYTF.

The CDR3 DNA sequence: TGTGCCAGCGAGGGTATTATGGCGAACACTGAAGCTTTCTTT. It codes for CASEGIMANTEAFF. The chain carries TRBV28 and TRBJ1-1; D is unresolved. The CDR3 length is 14 residues. The V end lost 8 bases, the J end lost 1 base, and 14 bases lay between the germline ends. Germline V gives CDR1 MDHEN, CDR2 SYDVKM.

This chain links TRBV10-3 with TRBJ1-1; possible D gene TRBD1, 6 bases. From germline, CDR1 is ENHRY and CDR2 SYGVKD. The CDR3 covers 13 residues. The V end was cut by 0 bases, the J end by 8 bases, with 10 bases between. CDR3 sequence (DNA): TGTGCCATCAGTGAGTCGGGGGCAGCGGAAGCTTTCTTT. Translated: CAISESGAAEAFF.

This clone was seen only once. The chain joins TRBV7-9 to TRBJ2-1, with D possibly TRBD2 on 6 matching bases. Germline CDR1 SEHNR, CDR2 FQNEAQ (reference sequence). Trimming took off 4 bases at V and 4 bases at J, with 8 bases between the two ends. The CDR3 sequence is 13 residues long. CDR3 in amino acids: CASSSGLYNEQFF. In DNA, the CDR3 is TGTGCCAGCAGCTCGGGACTTTACAATGAGCAGTTCTTC.

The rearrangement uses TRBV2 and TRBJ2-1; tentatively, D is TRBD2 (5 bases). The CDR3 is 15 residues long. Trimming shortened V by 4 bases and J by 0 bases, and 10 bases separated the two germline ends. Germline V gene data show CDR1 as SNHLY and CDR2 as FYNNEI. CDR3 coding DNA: TGTGCCAGCAGTGTCCCTAGCACCTCCTACAATGAGCAGTTCTTC. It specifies CASSVPSTSYNEQFF.

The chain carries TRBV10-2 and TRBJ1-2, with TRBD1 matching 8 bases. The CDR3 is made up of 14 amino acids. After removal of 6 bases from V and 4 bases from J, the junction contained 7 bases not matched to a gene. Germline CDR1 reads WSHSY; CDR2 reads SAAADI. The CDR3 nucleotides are TGCGCCAGCAGCCCCGACAGGGGCTCCTATGGCTACACCTTC. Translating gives CASSPDRGSYGYTF.

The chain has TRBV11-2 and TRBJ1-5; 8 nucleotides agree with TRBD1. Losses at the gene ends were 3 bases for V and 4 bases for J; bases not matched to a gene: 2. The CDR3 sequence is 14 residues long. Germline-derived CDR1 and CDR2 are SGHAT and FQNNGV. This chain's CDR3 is CASSLRQGNQPQHF. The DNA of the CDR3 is TGTGCCAGCAGCTTGAGACAGGGGAATCAGCCCCAGCATTTT.

CDR3 bases: TGTGCCAGCAGCTTGGCGGTAGCGGGAGGTTACAATGAGCAGTTCTTC. It codes for CASSLAVAGGYNEQFF. The chain employs TRBV5-6 and TRBJ2-1; 10 bases are a match to TRBD2. Germline values: CDR1 SGHDT, CDR2 YYEEEE. This CDR3 has 16 amino acids. After removal of 0 bases from V and 4 bases from J, the junction contained 4 bases not matched to a gene.

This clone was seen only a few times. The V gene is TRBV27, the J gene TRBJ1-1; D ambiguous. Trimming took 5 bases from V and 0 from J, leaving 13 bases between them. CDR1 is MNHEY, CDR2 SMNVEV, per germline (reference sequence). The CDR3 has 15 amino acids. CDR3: CASSPSKRMNTEAFF. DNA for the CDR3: TGTGCCAGCAGTCCCTCAAAGCGGATGAACACTGAAGCTTTCTTT.

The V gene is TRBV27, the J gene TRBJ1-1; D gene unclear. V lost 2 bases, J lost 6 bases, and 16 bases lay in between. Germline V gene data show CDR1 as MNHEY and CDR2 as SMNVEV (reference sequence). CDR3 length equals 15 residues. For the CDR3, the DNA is TGTGCCAGCAGTTTAGGCGGCAGCCACGTCGCTGAAGCTTTCTTT. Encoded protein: CASSLGGSHVAEAFF.

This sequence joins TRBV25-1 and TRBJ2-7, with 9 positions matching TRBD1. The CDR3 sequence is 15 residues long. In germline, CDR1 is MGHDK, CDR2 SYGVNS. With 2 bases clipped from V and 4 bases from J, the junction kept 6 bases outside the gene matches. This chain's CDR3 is CASSEPGQGVYEQYF. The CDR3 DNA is TGTGCCAGCAGTGAACCGGGACAGGGTGTTTACGAGCAGTACTTC.

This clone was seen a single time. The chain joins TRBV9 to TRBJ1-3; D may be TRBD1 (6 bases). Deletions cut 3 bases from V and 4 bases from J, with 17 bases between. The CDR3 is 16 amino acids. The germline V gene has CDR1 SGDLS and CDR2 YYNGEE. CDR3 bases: TGTGCCAGCAGCGCTCAGGGACACACGGGAGGAAACACCATATATTTT. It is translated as CASSAQGHTGGNTIYF.

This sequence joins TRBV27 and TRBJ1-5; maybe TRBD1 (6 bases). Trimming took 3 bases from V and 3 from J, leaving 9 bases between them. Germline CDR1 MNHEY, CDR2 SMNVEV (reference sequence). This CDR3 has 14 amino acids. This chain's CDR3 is CASSFTGINQPQHF. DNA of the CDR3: TGTGCCAGCAGTTTTACAGGGATCAATCAGCCCCAGCATTTT.

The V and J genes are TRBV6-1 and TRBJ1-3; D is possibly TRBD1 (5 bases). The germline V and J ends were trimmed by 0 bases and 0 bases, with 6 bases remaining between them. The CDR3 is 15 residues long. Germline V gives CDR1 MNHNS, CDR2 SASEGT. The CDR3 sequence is CASSEATASGNTIYF. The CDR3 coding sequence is TGTGCCAGCAGTGAAGCGACAGCCTCTGGAAACACCATATATTTT.

The CDR3 region has the DNA TGTGCCAGCAGTGAACTGTTCTTGAGACAGGGGGCCTCGGGTGGCTACACCTTC. It codes for CASSELFLRQGASGGYTF. The rearrangement uses TRBV2 and TRBJ1-2; the match to TRBD1 covers 10 bases. Germline trimming cut 2 bases from V and 7 bases from J; bases unmatched to any gene: 16. CDR1 and CDR2 (germline): SNHLY, FYNNEI. The CDR3 consists of 18 residues.

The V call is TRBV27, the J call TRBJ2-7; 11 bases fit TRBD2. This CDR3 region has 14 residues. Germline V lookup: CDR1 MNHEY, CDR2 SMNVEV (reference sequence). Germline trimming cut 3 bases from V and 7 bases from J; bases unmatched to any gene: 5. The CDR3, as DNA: TGTGCCAGCAGTTTTAGGACTAGCGGGCAGGAGCAGTACTTC. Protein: CASSFRTSGQEQYF.

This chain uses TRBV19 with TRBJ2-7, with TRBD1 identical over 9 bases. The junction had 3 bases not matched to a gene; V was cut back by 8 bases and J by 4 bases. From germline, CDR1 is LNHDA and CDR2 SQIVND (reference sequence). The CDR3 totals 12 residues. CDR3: CASGQGQYEQYF. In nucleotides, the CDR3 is TGTGCCAGTGGACAGGGGCAGTACGAGCAGTACTTC.

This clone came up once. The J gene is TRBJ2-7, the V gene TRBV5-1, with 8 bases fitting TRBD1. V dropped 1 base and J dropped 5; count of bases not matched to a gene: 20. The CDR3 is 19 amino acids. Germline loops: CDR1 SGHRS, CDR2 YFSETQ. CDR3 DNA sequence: TGCGCCAGCAGCTTGATTGTGCCCCTTCAGGGGGCCAGCCTCGACGAGCAGTACTTC. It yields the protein CASSLIVPLQGASLDEQYF.

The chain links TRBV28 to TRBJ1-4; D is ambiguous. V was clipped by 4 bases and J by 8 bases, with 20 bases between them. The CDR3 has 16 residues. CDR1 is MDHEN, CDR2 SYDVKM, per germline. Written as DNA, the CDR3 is TGTGCCAGCAGTTCGACCGATCGGGGAGGGTTCGAAAAACTGTTTTTT. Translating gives CASSSTDRGGFEKLFF. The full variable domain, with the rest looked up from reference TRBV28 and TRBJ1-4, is DVKVTQSSRYLVKRTGEKVFLECVQDMDHENMFWYRQDPGLGLRLIYFSYDVKMKEKGDIPEGYSVSREKKERFSLILESASTNQTSMYLCASSSTDRGGFEKLFFGSGTQLSVL.

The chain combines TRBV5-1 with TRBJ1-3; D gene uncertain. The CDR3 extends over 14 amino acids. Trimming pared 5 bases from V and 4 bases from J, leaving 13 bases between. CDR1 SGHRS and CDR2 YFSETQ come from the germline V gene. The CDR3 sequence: CASSRTEDGNTIYF. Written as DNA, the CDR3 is TGCGCCAGCAGTCGTACAGAAGACGGAAACACCATATATTTT.

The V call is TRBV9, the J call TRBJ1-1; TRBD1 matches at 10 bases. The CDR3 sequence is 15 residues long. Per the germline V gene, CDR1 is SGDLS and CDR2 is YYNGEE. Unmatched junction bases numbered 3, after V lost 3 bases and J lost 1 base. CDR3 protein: CASSARQGANTEAFF. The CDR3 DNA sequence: TGTGCCAGCAGCGCACGACAGGGGGCGAACACTGAAGCTTTCTTT.

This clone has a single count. The CDR3: CAISVVQGNGYGYTF. CDR3 in DNA: TGTGCCATCAGCGTGGTTCAGGGTAATGGCTATGGCTACACCTTC. This rearrangement joins TRBV10-3 to TRBJ1-2; TRBD1 is a possible D gene (5 bases). Germline V gene lookup returns CDR1 ENHRY and CDR2 SYGVKD. CDR3 length: 15 residues. The V end lost 6 bases, the J end lost 4 bases, and 18 bases lay between the germline ends.

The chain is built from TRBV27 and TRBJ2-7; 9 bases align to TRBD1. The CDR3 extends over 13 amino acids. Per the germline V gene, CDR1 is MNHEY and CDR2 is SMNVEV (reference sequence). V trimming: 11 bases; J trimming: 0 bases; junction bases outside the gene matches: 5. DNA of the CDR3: TGTGCCTCCGGACAGGGGTACTCCTACGAGCAGTACTTC. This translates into CASGQGYSYEQYF.